A selection of T cell receptor beta chains follows, all from one sample in a study of regulatory T cells in long-lasting Graves disease. TCRdb reprocessed the multiplex PCR reads with MiXCR, giving one entry per CDR3 protein. The profile shows approximately 470,000 distinct CDR3 sequences, roughly 15% of them singletons. These same records also appear under a second study, on T cells in Graves' hyperthyroidism and ophthalmopathy.

The starting material was peripheral blood mononuclear cells (PBMCs), obtained at new diagnosis, from a patient treated with antithyroid drugs. These receptors were obtained from a middle-aged man with Graves disease. Each CDR3 is given with its conserved first and last residue. D genes are given only for firm matches. Clone sizes are given selectively: once, few, many, or a class where the clone is expanded.

clone size,J gene,D gene,V gene,CDR3 protein,CDR3 DNA
many,TRBJ2-1,-,TRBV15,CATSRDGRGWYNEQFF,TGTGCCACCAGCAGAGATGGCAGGGGCTGGTACAATGAGCAGTTCTTC
few,TRBJ2-7,-,TRBV9,CASSVAGRAYEQYF,TGTGCCAGCAGCGTAGCTGGGCGGGCCTACGAGCAGTACTTC
many,TRBJ2-7,TRBD2,TRBV20-1,CSARDSRRGAGPYEQYF,TGCAGTGCTAGAGATTCGAGGCGGGGGGCGGGACCCTACGAGCAGTACTTC
many,TRBJ2-1,TRBD2,TRBV19,CASSWEGLSLNEQFF,TGTGCCAGTAGTTGGGAGGGACTAAGTCTCAATGAGCAGTTCTTC
many,TRBJ1-5,TRBD1,TRBV10-3,CAISDGDRTSAPQHF,TGTGCCATCAGTGATGGGGACAGGACGTCAGCGCCCCAGCATTTT
-,TRBJ2-2,TRBD1,TRBV7-9,CASSPVGTGNTGELFF,TGTGCCAGCAGCCCAGTTGGGACAGGGAACACCGGGGAGCTGTTTTTT
many,TRBJ2-1,TRBD2,TRBV20-1,CSARGLADSYNEQFF,TGCAGTGCCCGCGGACTAGCGGACTCCTACAATGAGCAGTTCTTC
-,TRBJ1-5,-,TRBV15,CATSEGDYQPQHF,TGTGCCACCTCTGAGGGGGACTATCAGCCCCAGCATTTT
many,TRBJ2-5,-,TRBV11-1,CASSSELEETQYF,TGTGCCAGCAGCTCAGAGCTCGAAGAGACCCAGTACTTC
-,TRBJ2-1,TRBD2,TRBV13,CASSLAGLAAKEQFF,TGTGCCAGCAGCTTAGCTGGACTAGCGGCAAAGGAGCAGTTCTTC
-,TRBJ2-5,TRBD2,TRBV6-2/TRBV6-3,CASSPSGRMKTQYF,TGTGCCAGCTCCCCTAGCGGGAGAATGAAGACCCAGTACTTC
-,TRBJ2-7,-,TRBV2,CASRGDRAYEQYF,TGTGCCAGCAGGGGCGACAGAGCCTACGAGCAGTACTTC
many,TRBJ2-5,TRBD1,TRBV12-3/TRBV12-4,CASSLRGFETQYF,TGTGCCAGCAGTCTCAGGGGGTTTGAGACCCAGTACTTC
-,TRBJ2-1,-,TRBV7-2,CASSSRDGGEQFF,TGTGCCAGCAGTTCCCGGGACGGGGGTGAGCAGTTCTTC
many,TRBJ1-2,TRBD1,TRBV28,CASSPFRDRGGDYGYTF,TGTGCCAGCAGTCCGTTCCGGGACAGGGGCGGGGACTATGGCTACACCTTC
many,TRBJ2-7,-,TRBV29-1,CSVEGQGVHEQYF,TGCAGCGTTGAGGGGCAGGGTGTCCACGAGCAGTACTTC